This T cell receptor beta chain was identified during a study of blood T cell repertoires in COVID-19. Sequencing used immunoSEQ multiplex PCR; TCRdb keeps in-frame clones, though not all of them. The data show 95,000 or so clones, with about 80% seen just once and about a quarter held by the top ten. This clone was recorded once. The CDR3 has 14 amino acids. The junction had 6 bases not matched to a gene; V was cut back by 5 bases and J by 9 bases. From germline, CDR1 is SGHAT and CDR2 FQNNGV. The TCR comes from a human donor in a cohort sampled during active COVID-19. The sequenced sample was peripheral blood. The rearrangement links TRBV11-2 to TRBJ1-6; 8 bases map to TRBD1. CDR3: CASSTGDRSSPLHF. The DNA of the CDR3 is TGTGCCAGCAGCACCGGGGACAGGTCTTCACCCCTCCACTTT.